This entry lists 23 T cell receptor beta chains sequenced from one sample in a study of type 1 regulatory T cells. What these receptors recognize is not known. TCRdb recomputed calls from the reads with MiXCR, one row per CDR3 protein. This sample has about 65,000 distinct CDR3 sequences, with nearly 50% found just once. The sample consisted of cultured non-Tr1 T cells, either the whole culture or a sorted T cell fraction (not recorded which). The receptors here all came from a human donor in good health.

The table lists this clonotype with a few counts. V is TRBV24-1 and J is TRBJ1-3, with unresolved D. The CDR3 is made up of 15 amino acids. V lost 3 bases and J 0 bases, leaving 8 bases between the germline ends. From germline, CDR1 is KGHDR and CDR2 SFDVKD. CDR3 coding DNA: TGTGCCACCAGTGATGGCCCGGGCTCTGGAAACACCATATATTTT. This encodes CATSDGPGSGNTIYF.

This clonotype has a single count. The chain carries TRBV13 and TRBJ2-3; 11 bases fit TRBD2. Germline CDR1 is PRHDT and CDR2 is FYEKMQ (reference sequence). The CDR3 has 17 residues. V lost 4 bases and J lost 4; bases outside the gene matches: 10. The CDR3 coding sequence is TGTGCCAGCAGCTCAACTCCGGGACTAGCGGTGCCAGATACGCAGTATTTT. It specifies CASSSTPGLAVPDTQYF.

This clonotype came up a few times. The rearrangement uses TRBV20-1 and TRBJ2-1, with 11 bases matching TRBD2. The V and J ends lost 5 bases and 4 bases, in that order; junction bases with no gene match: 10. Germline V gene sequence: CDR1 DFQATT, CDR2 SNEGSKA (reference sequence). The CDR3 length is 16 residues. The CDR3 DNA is TGCAGTGCTTTTGTTTTTAGCGGGGGGGCTTACAATGAGCAGTTCTTC. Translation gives CSAFVFSGGAYNEQFF.

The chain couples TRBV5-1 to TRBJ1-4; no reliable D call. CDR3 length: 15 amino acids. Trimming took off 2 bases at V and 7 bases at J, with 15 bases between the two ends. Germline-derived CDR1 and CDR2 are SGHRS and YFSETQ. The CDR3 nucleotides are TGCGCCAGCAGCTTTGAGTTGGTGACGGGTGAAAAACTGTTTTTT. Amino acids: CASSFELVTGEKLFF. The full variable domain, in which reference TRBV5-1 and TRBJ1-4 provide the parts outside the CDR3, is KAGVTQTPRYLIKTRGQQVTLSCSPISGHRSVSWYQQTPGQGLQFLFEYFSETQRNKGNFPGRFSGRQFSNSRSEMNVSTLELGDSALYLCASSFELVTGEKLFFGSGTQLSVL.

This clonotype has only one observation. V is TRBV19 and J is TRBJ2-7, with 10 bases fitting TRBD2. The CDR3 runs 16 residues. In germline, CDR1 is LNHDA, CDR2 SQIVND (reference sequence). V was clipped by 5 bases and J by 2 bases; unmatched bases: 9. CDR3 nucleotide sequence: TGTGCCAGTAGTCCTTCACTAGCGGGATCTACCTACGAGCAGTACTTC. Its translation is CASSPSLAGSTYEQYF. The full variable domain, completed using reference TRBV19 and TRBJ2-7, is DGGITQSPKYLFRKEGQNVTLSCEQNLNHDAMYWYRQDPGQGLRLIYYSQIVNDFQKGDIAEGYSVSREKKESFPLTVTSAQKNPTAFYLCASSPSLAGSTYEQYFGPGTRLTVT.

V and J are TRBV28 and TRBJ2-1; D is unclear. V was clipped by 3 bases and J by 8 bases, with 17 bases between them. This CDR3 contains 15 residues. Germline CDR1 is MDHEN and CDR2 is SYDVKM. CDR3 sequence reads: CASSFSSGSSHEQFF. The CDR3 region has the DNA TGTGCCAGCAGTTTTTCCTCGGGTTCTTCGCATGAGCAGTTCTTC.

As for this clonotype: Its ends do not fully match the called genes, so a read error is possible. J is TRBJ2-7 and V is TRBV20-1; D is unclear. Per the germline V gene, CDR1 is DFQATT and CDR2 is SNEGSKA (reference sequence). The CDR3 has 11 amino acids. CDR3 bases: TGCAGTGCTAGAGACGACATCCAATTTCTCTTC. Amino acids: CSARDDIQFLF.

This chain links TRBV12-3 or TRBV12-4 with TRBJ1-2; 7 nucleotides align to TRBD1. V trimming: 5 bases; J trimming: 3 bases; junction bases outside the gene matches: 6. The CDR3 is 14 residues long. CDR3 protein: CASSADGQDYGYTF. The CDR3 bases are TGTGCCAGCAGTGCCGACGGACAGGACTATGGCTACACCTTC.

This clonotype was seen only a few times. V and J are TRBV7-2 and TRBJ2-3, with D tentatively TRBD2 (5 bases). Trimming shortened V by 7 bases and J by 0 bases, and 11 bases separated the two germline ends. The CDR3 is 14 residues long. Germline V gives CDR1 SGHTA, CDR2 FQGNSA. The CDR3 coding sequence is TGTGCCAGCACCACGGGGATTAGCACAGATACGCAGTATTTT. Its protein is CASTTGISTDTQYF.

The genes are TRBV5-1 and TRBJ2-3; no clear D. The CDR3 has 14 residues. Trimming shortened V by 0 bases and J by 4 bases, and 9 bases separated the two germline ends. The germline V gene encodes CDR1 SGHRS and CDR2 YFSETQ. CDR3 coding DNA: TGCGCCAGCAGCTTGGGGAACAGTGCAGATACGCAGTATTTT. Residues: CASSLGNSADTQYF.

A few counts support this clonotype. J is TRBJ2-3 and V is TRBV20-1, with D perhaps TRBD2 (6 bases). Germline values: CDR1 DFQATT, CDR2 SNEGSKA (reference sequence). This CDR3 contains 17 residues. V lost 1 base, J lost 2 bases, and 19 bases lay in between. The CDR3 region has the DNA TGCAGTGCTAGAGCGACTTTAGTTGGGGGGACCACAGATACGCAGTATTTT. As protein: CSARATLVGGTTDTQYF.

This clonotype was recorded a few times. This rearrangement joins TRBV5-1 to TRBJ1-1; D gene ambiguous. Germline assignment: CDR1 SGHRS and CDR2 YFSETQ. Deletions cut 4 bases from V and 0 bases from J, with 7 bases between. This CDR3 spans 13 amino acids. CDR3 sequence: CASSTGVNTEAFF. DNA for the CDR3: TGCGCCAGCAGCACCGGGGTGAACACTGAAGCTTTCTTT.

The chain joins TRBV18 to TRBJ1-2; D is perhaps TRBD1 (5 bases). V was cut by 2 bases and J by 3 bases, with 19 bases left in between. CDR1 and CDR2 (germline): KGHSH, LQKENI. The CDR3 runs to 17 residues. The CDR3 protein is CASSPASGRAIDYGYTF. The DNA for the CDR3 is TGTGCCAGCTCACCAGCGAGTGGCAGGGCAATCGACTATGGCTACACCTTC.

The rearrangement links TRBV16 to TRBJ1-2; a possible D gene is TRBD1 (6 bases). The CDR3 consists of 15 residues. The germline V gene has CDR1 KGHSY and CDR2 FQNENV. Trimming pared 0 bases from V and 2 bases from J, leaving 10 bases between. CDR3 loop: CASSQSDSLNYGYTF. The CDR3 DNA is TGTGCCAGCAGCCAATCGGACAGCCTGAACTATGGCTACACCTTC.

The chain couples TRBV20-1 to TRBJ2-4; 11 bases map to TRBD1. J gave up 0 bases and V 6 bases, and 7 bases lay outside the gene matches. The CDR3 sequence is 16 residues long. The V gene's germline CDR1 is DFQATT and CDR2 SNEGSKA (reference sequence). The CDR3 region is CSAYAGTGGAKNIQYF. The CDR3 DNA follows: TGCAGTGCCTACGCCGGGACAGGGGGAGCCAAAAACATTCAGTACTTC.

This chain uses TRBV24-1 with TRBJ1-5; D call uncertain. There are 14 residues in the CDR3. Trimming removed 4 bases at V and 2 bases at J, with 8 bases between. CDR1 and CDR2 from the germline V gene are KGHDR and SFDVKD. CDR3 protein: CATSEYGGNQPQHF. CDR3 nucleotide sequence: TGTGCCACCAGTGAATACGGGGGCAATCAGCCCCAGCATTTT.

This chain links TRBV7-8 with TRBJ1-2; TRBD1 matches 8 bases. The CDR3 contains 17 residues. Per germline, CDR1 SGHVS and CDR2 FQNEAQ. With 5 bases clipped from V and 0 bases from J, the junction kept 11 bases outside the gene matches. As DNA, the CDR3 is TGTGCCAGCAGCCCCAACCGGGACAGGAGATCTAACTATGGCTACACCTTC. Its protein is CASSPNRDRRSNYGYTF. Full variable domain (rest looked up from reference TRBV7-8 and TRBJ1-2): GAGVSQSPRYKVAKRGQDVALRCDPISGHVSLFWYQQALGQGPEFLTYFQNEAQLDKSGLPSDRFFAERPEGSVSTLKIQRTQQEDSAVYLCASSPNRDRRSNYGYTFGSGTRLTVV.

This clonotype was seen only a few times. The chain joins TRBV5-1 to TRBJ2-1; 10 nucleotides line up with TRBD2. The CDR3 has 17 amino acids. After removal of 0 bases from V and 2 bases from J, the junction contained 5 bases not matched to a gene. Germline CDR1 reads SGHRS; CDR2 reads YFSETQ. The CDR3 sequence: CASSLGGSGGAYNEQFF. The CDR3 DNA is TGCGCCAGCAGCTTGGGGGGCAGCGGGGGGGCCTACAATGAGCAGTTCTTC.

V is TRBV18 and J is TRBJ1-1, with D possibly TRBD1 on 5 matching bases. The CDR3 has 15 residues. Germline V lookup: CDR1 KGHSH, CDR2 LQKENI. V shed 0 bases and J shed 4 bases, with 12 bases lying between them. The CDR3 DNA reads TGTGCCAGCTCACCACCTAGGGGTGAAAGCACTGAAGCTTTCTTT. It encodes CASSPPRGESTEAFF.

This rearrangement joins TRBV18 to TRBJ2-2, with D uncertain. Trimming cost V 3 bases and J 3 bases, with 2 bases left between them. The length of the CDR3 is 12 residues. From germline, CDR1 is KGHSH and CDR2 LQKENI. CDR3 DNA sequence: TGTGCCAGCTCACCGTACACCGGGGAGCTGTTTTTT. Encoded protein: CASSPYTGELFF.

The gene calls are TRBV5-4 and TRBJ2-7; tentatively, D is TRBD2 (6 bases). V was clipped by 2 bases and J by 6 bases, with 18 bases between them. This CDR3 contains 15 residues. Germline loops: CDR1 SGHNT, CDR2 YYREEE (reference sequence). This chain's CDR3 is CASSLQEGRVGEQYF. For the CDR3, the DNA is TGTGCCAGCAGCTTACAGGAGGGCAGGGTAGGCGAGCAGTACTTC.

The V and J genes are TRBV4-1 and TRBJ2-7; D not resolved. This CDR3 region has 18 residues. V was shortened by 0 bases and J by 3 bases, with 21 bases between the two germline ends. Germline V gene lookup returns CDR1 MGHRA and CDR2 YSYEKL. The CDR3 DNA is TGCGCCAGCAGCCAAGATCCCGGATCGTCGGTTTCTGTCTACGAGCAGTACTTC. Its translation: CASSQDPGSSVSVYEQYF.

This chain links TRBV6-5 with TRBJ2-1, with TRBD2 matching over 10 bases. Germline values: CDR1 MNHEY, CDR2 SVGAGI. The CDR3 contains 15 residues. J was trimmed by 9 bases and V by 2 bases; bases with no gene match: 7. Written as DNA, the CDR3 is TGTGCCAGCAGTTACCGGTCTAGCGGGGGATCTGAGCAGTTCTTC. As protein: CASSYRSSGGSEQFF.